The T cell receptor beta chain described here comes from a study of shared T cell receptors in the human thymus. The germline V gene has CDR1 SGHDT and CDR2 YYEEEE. The CDR3 contains 15 residues. V was pared by 0 bases and J by 3 bases, with 3 bases of the junction left unmatched. The data were produced by immunoSEQ multiplex PCR, yet TCRdb's version contains in-frame clones alone and is incomplete. The sample lists about 660,000 clones, approximately 88% occurring once. These same data were also listed under a study on human thymus T cells. That paper notes: Thymus specimens were resections from corrective heart surgery. Gene usage (both V and J) appeared biased in thymic and blood repertoires.

V gene TRBV5-6 combines with J gene TRBJ2-1, with 7 positions matching TRBD1. The sequencing input was thymocytes. The origin of this receptor is a boy younger than two with a congenital heart defect. The CDR3 DNA reads TGTGCCAGCAGCTTGGATGCAGGGGGCTACAATGAGCAGTTCTTC. Translating gives CASSLDAGGYNEQFF.